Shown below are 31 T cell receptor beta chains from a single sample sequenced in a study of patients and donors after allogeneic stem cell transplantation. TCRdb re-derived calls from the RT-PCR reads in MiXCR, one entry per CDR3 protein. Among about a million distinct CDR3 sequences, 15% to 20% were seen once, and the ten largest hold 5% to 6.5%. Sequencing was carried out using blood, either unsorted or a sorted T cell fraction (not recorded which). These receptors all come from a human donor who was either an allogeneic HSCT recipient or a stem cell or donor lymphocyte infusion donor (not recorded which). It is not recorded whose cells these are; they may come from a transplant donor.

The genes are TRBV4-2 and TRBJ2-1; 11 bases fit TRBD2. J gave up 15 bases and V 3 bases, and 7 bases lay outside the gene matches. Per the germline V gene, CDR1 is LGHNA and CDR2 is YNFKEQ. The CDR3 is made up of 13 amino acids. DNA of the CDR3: TGTGCCAGCAGCCATTCGACTAGCGGGAAACTGTTCTTC. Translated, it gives CASSHSTSGKLFF.

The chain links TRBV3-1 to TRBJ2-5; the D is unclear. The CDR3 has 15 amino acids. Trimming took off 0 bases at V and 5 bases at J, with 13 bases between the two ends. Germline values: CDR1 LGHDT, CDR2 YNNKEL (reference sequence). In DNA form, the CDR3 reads TGTGCCAGCAGCCAAGATCCGGACCCCCAGGAGACCCAGTACTTC. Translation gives CASSQDPDPQETQYF.

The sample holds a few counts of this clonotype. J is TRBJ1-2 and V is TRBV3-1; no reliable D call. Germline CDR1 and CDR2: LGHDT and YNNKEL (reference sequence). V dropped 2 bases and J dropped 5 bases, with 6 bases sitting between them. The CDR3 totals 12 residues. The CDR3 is CASSQSDYGYTF. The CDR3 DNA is TGTGCCAGCAGCCAATCCGATTATGGCTACACCTTC.

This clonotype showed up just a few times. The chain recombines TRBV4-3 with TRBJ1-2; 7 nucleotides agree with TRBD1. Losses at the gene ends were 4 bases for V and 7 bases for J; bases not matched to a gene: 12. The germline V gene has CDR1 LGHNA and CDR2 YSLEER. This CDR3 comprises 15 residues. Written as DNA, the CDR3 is TGCGCCAGCAGCCCCAGACAGGGAGTGAGTAGTGGCTACACCTTC. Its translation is CASSPRQGVSSGYTF.

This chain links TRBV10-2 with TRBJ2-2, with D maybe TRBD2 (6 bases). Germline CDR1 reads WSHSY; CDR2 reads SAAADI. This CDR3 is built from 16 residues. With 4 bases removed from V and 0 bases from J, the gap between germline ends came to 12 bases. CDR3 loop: CASSVVGGANTGELFF. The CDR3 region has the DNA TGCGCCAGCAGTGTAGTAGGAGGGGCGAACACCGGGGAGCTGTTTTTT.

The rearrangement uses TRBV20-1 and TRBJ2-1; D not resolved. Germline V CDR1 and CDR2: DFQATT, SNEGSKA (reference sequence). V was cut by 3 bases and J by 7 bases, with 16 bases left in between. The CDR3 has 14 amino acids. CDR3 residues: CSASEARVQNEQFF. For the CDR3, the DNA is TGCAGTGCTAGTGAGGCTAGGGTTCAAAATGAGCAGTTCTTC.

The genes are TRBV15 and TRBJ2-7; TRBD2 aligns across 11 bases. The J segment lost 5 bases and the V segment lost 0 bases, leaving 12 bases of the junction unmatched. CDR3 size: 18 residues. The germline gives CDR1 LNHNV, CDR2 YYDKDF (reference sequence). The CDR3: CATSRDLLAGDRTHEQYF. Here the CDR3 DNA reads TGTGCCACCAGCAGAGATCTACTAGCGGGAGATCGTACCCACGAGCAGTACTTC.

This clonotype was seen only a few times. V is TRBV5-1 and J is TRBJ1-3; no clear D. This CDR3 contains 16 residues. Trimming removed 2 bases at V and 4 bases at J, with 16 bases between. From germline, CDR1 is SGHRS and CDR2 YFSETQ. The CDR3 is CASSFTVPGAGNTIYF. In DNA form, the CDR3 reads TGCGCCAGCAGCTTTACAGTCCCGGGAGCCGGAAACACCATATATTTT.

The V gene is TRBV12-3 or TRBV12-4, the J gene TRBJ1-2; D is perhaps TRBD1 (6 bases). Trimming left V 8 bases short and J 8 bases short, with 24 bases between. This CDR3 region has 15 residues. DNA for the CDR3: TGTGCCAGCGGGGGCACGATTAATAGAGAACTCGGCTACACCTTC. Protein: CASGGTINRELGYTF.

This CDR3 is CASSYRDRAEAFF. In DNA, the CDR3 is TGTGCCAGCAGTTACAGGGATCGGGCTGAAGCTTTCTTT. The V and J genes are TRBV6-5 and TRBJ1-1, with D uncertain. CDR1 and CDR2 (germline): MNHEY, SVGAGI. The CDR3 is 13 amino acids. V lost 2 bases and J 6 bases, leaving 10 bases between the germline ends.

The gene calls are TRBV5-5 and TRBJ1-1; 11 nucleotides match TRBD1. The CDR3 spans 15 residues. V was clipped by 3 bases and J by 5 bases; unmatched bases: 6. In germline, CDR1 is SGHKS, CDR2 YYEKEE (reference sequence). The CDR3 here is CASSYEGTGGTEAFF. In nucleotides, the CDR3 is TGTGCCAGCAGCTACGAGGGGACAGGGGGGACTGAAGCTTTCTTT.

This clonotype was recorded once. CDR3 DNA sequence: TGCAGTGTCAGCGGGGTGGGAGAGACCCAGTACTTC. Its protein product is CSVSGVGETQYF. The rearrangement joins TRBV20-1 to TRBJ2-5; 7 nucleotides line up with TRBD2. Germline CDR1 is DFQATT and CDR2 is SNEGSKA (reference sequence). With V trimmed by 7 bases and J by 4 bases, 6 bases remained unmatched. CDR3 length equals 12 residues.

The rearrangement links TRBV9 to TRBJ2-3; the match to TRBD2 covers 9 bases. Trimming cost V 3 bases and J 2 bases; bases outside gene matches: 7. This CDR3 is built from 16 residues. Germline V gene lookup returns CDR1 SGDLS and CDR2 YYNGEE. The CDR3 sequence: CASSGPAGGTTDTQYF. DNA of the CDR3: TGTGCCAGCAGCGGACCAGCGGGGGGAACCACAGATACGCAGTATTTT.

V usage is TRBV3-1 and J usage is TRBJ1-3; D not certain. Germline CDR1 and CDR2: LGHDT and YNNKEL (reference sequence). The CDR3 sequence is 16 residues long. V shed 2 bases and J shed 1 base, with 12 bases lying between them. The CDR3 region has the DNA TGTGCCAGCAGCCAACGAAGTACACTTTCTGGAAACACCATATATTTT. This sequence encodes CASSQRSTLSGNTIYF.

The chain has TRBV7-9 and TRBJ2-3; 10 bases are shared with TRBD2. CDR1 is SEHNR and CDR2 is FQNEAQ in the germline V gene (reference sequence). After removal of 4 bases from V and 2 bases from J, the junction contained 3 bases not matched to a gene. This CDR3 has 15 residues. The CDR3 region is CASSYLAGATDTQYF. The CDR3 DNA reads TGTGCCAGCAGCTACCTAGCGGGAGCCACAGATACGCAGTATTTT.

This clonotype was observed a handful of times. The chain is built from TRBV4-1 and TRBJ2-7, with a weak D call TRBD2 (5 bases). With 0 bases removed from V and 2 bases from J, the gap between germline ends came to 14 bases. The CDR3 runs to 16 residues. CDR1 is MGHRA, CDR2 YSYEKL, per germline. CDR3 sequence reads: CASSQEITLGTYEQYF. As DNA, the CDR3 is TGCGCCAGCAGCCAAGAGATTACACTAGGAACCTACGAGCAGTACTTC.

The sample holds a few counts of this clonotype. This chain's CDR3 is CASSLGLGDYSNQPQHF. The CDR3 DNA follows: TGTGCCAGCAGCTTAGGGTTGGGAGACTATAGCAATCAGCCCCAGCATTTT. The chain combines TRBV7-9 with TRBJ1-5, with unresolved D. V was pared by 1 base and J by 0 bases, with 13 bases between. CDR1 SEHNR and CDR2 FQNEAQ come from the germline V gene (reference sequence). This CDR3 contains 17 residues.

This CDR3 reads CATSDPPGQSQSETQYF. The CDR3 region has the DNA TGTGCCACCAGTGATCCCCCGGGACAGTCGCAATCGGAGACCCAGTACTTC. The chain links TRBV24-1 to TRBJ2-5, with 7 bases identical to TRBD1. CDR1 KGHDR and CDR2 SFDVKD come from the germline V gene. Unmatched junction bases numbered 14, after V lost 3 bases and J lost 5 bases. The CDR3 runs 17 residues.

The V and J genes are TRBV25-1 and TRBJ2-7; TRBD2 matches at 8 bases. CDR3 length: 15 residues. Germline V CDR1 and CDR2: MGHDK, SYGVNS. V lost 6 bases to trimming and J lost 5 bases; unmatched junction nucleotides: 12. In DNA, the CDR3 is TGTGCCAGCAGCGGGGGGGGGTCTCTCTTGGACGAGCAGTACTTC. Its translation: CASSGGGSLLDEQYF.

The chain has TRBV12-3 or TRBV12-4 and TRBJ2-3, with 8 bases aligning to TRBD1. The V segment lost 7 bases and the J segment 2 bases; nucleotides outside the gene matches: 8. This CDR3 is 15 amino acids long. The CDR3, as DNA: TGTGCCAGCACCCCGGACAGGGAGACCACAGATACGCAGTATTTT. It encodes CASTPDRETTDTQYF.

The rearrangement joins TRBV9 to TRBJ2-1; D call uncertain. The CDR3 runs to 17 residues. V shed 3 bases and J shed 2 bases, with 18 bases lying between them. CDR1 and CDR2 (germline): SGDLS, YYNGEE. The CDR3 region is CASSGRFGPRTYNEQFF. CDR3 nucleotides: TGTGCCAGCAGCGGCCGCTTCGGACCACGAACCTACAATGAGCAGTTCTTC.

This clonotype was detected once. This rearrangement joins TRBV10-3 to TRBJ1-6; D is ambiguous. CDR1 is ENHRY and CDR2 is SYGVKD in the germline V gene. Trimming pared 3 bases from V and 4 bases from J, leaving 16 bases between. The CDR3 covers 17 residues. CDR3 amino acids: CAISEPGARKYNSPLHF. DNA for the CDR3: TGTGCCATCAGTGAACCGGGAGCCCGAAAGTATAATTCACCCCTCCACTTT.

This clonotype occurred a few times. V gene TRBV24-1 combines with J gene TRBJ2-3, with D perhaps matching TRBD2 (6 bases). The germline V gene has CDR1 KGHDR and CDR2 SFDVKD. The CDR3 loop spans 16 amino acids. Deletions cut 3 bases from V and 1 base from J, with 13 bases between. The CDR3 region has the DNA TGTGCCACCAGTGATCCCCCTGGAGGGCGCACAGATACGCAGTATTTT. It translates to CATSDPPGGRTDTQYF.

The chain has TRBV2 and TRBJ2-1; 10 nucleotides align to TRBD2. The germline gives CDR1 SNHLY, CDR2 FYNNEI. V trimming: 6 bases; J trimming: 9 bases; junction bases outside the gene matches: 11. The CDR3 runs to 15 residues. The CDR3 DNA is TGTGCCAGCAGCGCCACTAGCGGGGTTCCGAGTGAGCAGTTCTTC. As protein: CASSATSGVPSEQFF.

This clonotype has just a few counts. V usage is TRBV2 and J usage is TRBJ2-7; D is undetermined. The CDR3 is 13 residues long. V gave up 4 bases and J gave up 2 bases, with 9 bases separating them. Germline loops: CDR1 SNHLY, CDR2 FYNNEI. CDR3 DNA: TGTGCCAGCAGTGTGCTGCGGACCTACGAGCAGTACTTC. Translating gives CASSVLRTYEQYF.

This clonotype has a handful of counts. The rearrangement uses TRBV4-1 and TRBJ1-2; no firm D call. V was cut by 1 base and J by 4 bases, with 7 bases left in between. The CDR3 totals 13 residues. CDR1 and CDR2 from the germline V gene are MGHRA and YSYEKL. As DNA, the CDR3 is TGCGCCAGCAGCCAAGTATTGGGCTATGGCTACACCTTC. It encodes CASSQVLGYGYTF.

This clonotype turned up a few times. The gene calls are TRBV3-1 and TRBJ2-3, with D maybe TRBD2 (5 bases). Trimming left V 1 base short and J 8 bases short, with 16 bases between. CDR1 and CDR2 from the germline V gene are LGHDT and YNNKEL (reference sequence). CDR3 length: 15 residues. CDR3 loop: CASSQADGVRATQYF. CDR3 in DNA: TGTGCCAGCAGCCAAGCGGACGGGGTGAGGGCTACGCAGTATTTT.

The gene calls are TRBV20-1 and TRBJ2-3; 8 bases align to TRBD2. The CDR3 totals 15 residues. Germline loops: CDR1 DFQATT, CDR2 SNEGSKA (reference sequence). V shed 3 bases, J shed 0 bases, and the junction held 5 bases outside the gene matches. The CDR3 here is CSASSGLVSTDTQYF. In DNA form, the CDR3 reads TGCAGTGCTAGCTCGGGACTAGTGAGCACAGATACGCAGTATTTT.

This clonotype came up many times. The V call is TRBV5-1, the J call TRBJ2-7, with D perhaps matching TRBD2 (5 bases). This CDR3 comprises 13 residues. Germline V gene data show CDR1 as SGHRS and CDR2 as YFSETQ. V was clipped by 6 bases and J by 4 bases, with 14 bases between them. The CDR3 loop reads CASKASGRYEQYF. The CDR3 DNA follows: TGCGCCAGCAAGGCGTCGGGAAGGTACGAGCAGTACTTC.

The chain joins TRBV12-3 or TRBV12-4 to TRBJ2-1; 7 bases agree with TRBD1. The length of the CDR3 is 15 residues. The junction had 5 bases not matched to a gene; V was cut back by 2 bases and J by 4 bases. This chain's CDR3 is CASSLKGASYNEQFF. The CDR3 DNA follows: TGTGCCAGCAGTTTAAAGGGGGCAAGTTACAATGAGCAGTTCTTC.

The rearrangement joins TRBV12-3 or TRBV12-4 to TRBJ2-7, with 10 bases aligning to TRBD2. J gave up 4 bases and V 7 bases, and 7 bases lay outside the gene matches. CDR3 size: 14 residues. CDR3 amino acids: CASTLAGVFYEQYF. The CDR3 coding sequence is TGTGCCAGCACCCTAGCGGGAGTGTTTTACGAGCAGTACTTC.